These 17 T cell receptor beta chains were sequenced from one sample in a study of blood T cell repertoires in COVID-19. The protocol was immunoSEQ multiplex PCR, while the TCRdb copy is restricted to in-frame clones and leaves out a portion. Seen here are some 95,000 clones, 86% observed once, and the top ten hold 0.95% to 1.5%. Material for sequencing was peripheral blood. The receptors were gathered from a man aged 80 or over with active or convalescent COVID-19.

The chain carries TRBV19 and TRBJ2-2; 10 bases are a match to TRBD1. Germline V CDR1 and CDR2: LNHDA, SQIVND (reference sequence). J lost 7 bases, V lost 6 bases, and 5 bases had no gene match. The CDR3 runs to 14 residues. CDR3 region: CASRGTGVSGELFF. Written as DNA, the CDR3 is TGTGCCAGTAGAGGGACAGGGGTTAGCGGGGAGCTGTTTTTT.

This clone was observed once. This chain joins TRBV7-6 and TRBJ2-7; 10 bases line up with TRBD1. Unmatched junction bases numbered 6, after V lost 5 bases and J lost 5 bases. Germline-derived CDR1 and CDR2 are SGHVS and FNYEAQ. The CDR3 spans 14 residues. CDR3 DNA sequence: TGTGCCAGCAGCAGCCGGGACAGGGGCGACGAGCAGTACTTC. Its translation: CASSSRDRGDEQYF.

The chain carries TRBV28 and TRBJ2-3; TRBD1 might be the D (6 bases). Germline-derived CDR1 and CDR2 are MDHEN and SYDVKM. V was clipped by 6 bases and J by 1 base, with 20 bases between them. The CDR3 consists of 17 residues. The CDR3 loop is CASSLPRGGVGTDTQYF. The DNA of the CDR3 is TGTGCCAGCAGCCTCCCCCGAGGGGGAGTCGGCACAGATACGCAGTATTTT.

The chain joins TRBV5-1 to TRBJ2-1; 13 nucleotides match TRBD2. With 3 bases clipped from V and 7 bases from J, the junction kept 4 bases outside the gene matches. The germline gives CDR1 SGHRS, CDR2 YFSETQ. The length of the CDR3 is 15 residues. The CDR3 sequence is CASSWTSGGANEQFF. CDR3 nucleotide sequence: TGCGCCAGCAGCTGGACTAGCGGGGGTGCTAATGAGCAGTTCTTC.

The V gene is TRBV2, the J gene TRBJ2-1; TRBD2 might be the D (5 bases). In germline, CDR1 is SNHLY, CDR2 FYNNEI. V was shortened by 1 base and J by 4 bases, with 14 bases between the two germline ends. The CDR3 is 16 amino acids. DNA of the CDR3: TGTGCCAGCAGTGAAGGTGCCGGGAAGGGATACAATGAGCAGTTCTTC. It encodes CASSEGAGKGYNEQFF.

The genes are TRBV18 and TRBJ2-5, with 7 bases identical to TRBD1. This CDR3 has 15 amino acids. V shed 0 bases and J 2 bases; nucleotides not matched to a gene: 3. Germline V gene sequence: CDR1 KGHSH, CDR2 LQKENI. Written as DNA, the CDR3 is TGTGCCAGCTCACCACCCTCCAGGGGGCAAGAGACCCAGTACTTC. The encoded protein is CASSPPSRGQETQYF.

The rearrangement links TRBV7-2 to TRBJ1-2; 8 bases are a match to TRBD1. The CDR3 sequence is 14 residues long. Germline trimming cut 7 bases from V and 3 bases from J; bases unmatched to any gene: 7. Germline assignment: CDR1 SGHTA and CDR2 FQGNSA. The CDR3 DNA follows: TGTGCCAGCACCCCGGACAGGGTTTACTATGGCTACACCTTC. It translates to CASTPDRVYYGYTF.

J is TRBJ2-7 and V is TRBV27; 8 nucleotides align to TRBD1. CDR3 length: 16 residues. V shed 6 bases, J shed 3 bases, and the junction held 13 bases outside the gene matches. In germline, CDR1 is MNHEY, CDR2 SMNVEV (reference sequence). CDR3 residues: CASRIKGTGQFYEQYF. The CDR3 DNA is TGTGCCAGCAGAATAAAAGGGACAGGTCAATTCTACGAGCAGTACTTC.

This sequence joins TRBV5-5 and TRBJ2-2; TRBD1 matches 9 bases. CDR1 and CDR2 from the germline V gene are SGHKS and YYEKEE (reference sequence). The length of the CDR3 is 14 residues. Losses at the gene ends were 2 bases for V and 8 bases for J; bases not matched to a gene: 4. The CDR3: CASSFTGGAGELFF. In DNA, the CDR3 is TGTGCCAGCAGCTTTACAGGGGGCGCGGGGGAGCTGTTTTTT.

CDR3 coding DNA: TGCGCCAGCAGCCGGGGATCGTTTGAACTAGGGGCTTTCTTT. This translates into CASSRGSFELGAFF. The V call is TRBV5-1, the J call TRBJ1-1; D is undetermined. The V gene lost 4 bases and the J gene lost 11 bases, with 21 bases spanning the gap. Germline V gene sequence: CDR1 SGHRS, CDR2 YFSETQ. CDR3 length equals 14 residues.

The chain joins TRBV4-2 to TRBJ1-1, with 11 bases fitting TRBD1. J lost 1 base, V lost 1 base, and 2 bases had no gene match. Germline CDR1 LGHNA, CDR2 YNFKEQ. The CDR3 loop spans 16 amino acids. The CDR3 reads CASSQGGTGGNTEAFF. The CDR3 bases are TGTGCCAGCAGCCAAGGAGGGACAGGGGGGAACACTGAAGCTTTCTTT.

The genes are TRBV27 and TRBJ2-5, with D maybe TRBD2 (7 bases). The CDR3 is made up of 15 amino acids. Germline CDR1 MNHEY, CDR2 SMNVEV (reference sequence). V lost 0 bases to trimming and J lost 1 base, with 9 bases between them. For the CDR3, the DNA is TGTGCCAGCAGTTTATCGCGGGGGCTCCAAGAGACCCAGTACTTC. Translated: CASSLSRGLQETQYF.

This chain joins TRBV11-3 and TRBJ2-2; D call uncertain. This CDR3 has 14 residues. Germline CDR1 SGHNT, CDR2 YENEEA. V lost 6 bases and J lost 3, with 11 bases in between. CDR3 sequence: CASRPDAYTGELFF. The CDR3 DNA sequence: TGTGCCAGCAGACCCGATGCGTACACCGGGGAGCTGTTTTTT.

V gene TRBV19 combines with J gene TRBJ2-7, with TRBD2 matching over 7 bases. The CDR3 loop spans 13 amino acids. Trimming took 8 bases from V and 11 from J; bases not matched to a gene: 15. Per the germline V gene, CDR1 is LNHDA and CDR2 is SQIVND (reference sequence). The CDR3 DNA follows: TGTGCCAGTCGCCCGGAGGGGAGGGTTTCGAAGTACTTC. Encoded protein: CASRPEGRVSKYF. The complete variable domain, with remaining parts taken from reference TRBV19 and TRBJ2-7, reads DGGITQSPKYLFRKEGQNVTLSCEQNLNHDAMYWYRQDPGQGLRLIYYSQIVNDFQKGDIAEGYSVSREKKESFPLTVTSAQKNPTAFYLCASRPEGRVSKYFGPGTRLTVT.

The V gene is TRBV19, the J gene TRBJ1-2, with D hard to call. CDR1 and CDR2 (germline): LNHDA, SQIVND (reference sequence). The CDR3 runs 11 residues. V dropped 3 bases and J dropped 7 bases, with 6 bases sitting between them. CDR3 sequence reads: CASSIWAGYTF. CDR3 DNA: TGTGCCAGTAGTATTTGGGCTGGCTACACCTTC.

This chain connects TRBV10-3 to TRBJ2-2; TRBD2 agrees at 10 bases. The ends lost 4 bases at V and 7 bases at J; junction bases unmatched: 6. The CDR3 has 15 residues. Looked up from germline, CDR1 is ENHRY and CDR2 is SYGVKD. CDR3 region: CAISGLAGEGGELFF. CDR3 DNA: TGTGCCATCAGTGGGCTAGCGGGAGAGGGCGGGGAGCTGTTTTTT.

The chain is built from TRBV7-2 and TRBJ1-6; no reliable D call. Trimming took 5 bases from V and 7 from J, leaving 12 bases between them. Germline V gene sequence: CDR1 SGHTA, CDR2 FQGNSA. The CDR3 is made up of 14 amino acids. Here the CDR3 DNA reads TGTGCCAGCAGCCAACAGTTATTCAATTCACCCCTCCACTTT. Its translation: CASSQQLFNSPLHF.